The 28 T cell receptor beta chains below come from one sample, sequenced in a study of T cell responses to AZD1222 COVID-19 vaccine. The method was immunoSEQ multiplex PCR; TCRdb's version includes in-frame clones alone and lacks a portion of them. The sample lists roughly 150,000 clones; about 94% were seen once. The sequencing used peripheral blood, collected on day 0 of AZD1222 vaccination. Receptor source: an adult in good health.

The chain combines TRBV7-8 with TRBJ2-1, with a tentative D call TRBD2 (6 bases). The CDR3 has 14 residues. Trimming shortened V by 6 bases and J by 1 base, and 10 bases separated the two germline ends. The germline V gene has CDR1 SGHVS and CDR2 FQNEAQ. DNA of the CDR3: TGTGCCAGCAGAGGGGCGGGATCCTACAATGAGCAGTTCTTC. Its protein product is CASRGAGSYNEQFF.

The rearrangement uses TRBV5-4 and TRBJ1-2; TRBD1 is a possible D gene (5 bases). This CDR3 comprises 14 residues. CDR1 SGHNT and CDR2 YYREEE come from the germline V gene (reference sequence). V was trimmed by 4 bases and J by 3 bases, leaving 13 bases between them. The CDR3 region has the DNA TGTGCCAGCAGCCTTTCGGACACGTACTATGGCTACACCTTC. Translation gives CASSLSDTYYGYTF.

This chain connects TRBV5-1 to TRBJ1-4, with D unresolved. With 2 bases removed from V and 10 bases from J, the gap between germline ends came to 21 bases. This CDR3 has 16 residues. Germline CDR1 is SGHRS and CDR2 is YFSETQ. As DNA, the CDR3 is TGCGCCAGCAGCTTCGCACGTGGGGTTTCGGCAGGAAAACTGTTTTTT. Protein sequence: CASSFARGVSAGKLFF.

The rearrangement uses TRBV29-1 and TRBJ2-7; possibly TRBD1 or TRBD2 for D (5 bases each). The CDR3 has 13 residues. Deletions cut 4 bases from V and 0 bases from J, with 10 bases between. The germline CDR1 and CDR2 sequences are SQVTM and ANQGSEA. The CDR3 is CSVGDVRSYEQYF. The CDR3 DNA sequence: TGCAGCGTTGGGGACGTTCGCTCCTACGAGCAGTACTTC.

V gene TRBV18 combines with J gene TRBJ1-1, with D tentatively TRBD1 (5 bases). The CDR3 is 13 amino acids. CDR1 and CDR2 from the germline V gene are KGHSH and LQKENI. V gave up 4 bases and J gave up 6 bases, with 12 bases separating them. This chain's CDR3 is CASSQTQGPEAFF. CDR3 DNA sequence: TGTGCCAGCTCACAGACTCAGGGTCCTGAAGCTTTCTTT.

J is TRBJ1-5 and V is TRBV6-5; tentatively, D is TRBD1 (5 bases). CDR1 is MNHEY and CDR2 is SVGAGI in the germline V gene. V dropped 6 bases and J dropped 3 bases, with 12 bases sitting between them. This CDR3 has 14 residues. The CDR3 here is CASSQGFHNQPQHF. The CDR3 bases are TGTGCCAGCAGCCAGGGTTTTCACAATCAGCCCCAGCATTTT.

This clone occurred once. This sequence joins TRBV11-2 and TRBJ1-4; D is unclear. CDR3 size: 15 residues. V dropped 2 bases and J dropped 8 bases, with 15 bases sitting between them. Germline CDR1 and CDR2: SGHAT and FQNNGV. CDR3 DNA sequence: TGTGCCAGCAGCTTATTCGGAGCCCCCGGGGAAAAACTGTTTTTT. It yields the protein CASSLFGAPGEKLFF.

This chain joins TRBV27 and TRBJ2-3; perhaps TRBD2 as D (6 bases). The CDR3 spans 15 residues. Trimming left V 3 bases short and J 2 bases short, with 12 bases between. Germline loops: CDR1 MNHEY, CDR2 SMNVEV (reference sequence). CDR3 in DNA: TGTGCCAGCAGTTTGTTGGAGGGGATCACAGATACGCAGTATTTT. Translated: CASSLLEGITDTQYF.

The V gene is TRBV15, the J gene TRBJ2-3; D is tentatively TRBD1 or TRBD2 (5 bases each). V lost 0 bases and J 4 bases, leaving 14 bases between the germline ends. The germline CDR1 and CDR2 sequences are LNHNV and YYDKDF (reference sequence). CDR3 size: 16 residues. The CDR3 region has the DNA TGTGCCACCAGCAGAGATCTAGCCAGGGAAGCAGATACGCAGTATTTT. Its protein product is CATSRDLAREADTQYF.

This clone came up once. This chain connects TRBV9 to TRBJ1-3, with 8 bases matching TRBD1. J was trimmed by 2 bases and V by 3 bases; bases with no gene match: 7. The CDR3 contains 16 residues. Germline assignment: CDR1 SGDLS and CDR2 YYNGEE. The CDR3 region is CASSAPGQDPGNTIYF. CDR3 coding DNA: TGTGCCAGCAGCGCACCGGGACAGGACCCTGGAAACACCATATATTTT.

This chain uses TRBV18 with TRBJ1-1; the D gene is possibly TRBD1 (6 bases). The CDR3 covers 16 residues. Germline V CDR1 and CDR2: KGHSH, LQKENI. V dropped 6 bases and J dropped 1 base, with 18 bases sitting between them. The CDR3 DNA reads TGTGCCAGCTCTCCTCTCTTTCGCAGGGGGAACACTGAAGCTTTCTTT. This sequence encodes CASSPLFRRGNTEAFF.

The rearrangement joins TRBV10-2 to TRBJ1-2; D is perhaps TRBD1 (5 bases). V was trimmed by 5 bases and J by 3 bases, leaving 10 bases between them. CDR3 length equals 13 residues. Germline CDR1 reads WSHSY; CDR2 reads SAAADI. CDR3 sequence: CASSPDSYYGYTF. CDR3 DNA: TGCGCCAGCAGTCCCGACAGTTACTATGGCTACACCTTC.

CDR3 bases: TGTGCCAGCAGCTCGCCGCGGGGTATAGGTAACTATGGCTACACCTTC. Its translation is CASSSPRGIGNYGYTF. This chain links TRBV5-4 with TRBJ1-2, with D unclear. The V gene lost 3 bases and the J gene lost 1 base, with 16 bases spanning the gap. There are 16 residues in the CDR3. CDR1 and CDR2 from the germline V gene are SGHNT and YYREEE (reference sequence).

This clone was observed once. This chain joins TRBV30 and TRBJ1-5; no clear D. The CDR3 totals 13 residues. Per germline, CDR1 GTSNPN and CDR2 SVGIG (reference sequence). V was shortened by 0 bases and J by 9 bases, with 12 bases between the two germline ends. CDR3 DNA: TGTGCCTGGAGTGTAAGAGATCGGGGGCCCCAGCATTTT. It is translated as CAWSVRDRGPQHF.

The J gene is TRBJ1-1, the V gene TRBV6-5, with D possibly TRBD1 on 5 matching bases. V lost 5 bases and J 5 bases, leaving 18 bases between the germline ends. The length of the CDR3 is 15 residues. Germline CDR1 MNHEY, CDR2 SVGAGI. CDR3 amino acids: CASSRSGGWRTEAFF. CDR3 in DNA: TGTGCCAGCAGTCGCTCCGGGGGGTGGAGGACTGAAGCTTTCTTT.

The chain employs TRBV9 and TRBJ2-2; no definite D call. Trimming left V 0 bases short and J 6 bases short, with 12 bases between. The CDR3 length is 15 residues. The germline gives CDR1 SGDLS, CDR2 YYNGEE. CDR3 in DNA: TGTGCCAGCAGCGTAGCTGGGGATCGGGCCGGGGAGCTGTTTTTT. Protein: CASSVAGDRAGELFF.

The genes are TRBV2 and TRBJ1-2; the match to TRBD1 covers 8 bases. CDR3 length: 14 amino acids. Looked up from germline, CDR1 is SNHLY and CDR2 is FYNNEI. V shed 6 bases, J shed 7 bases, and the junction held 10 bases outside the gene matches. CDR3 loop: CASRPRTGLSGYTF. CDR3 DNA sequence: TGTGCCAGCAGGCCCAGGACAGGGTTGAGTGGCTACACCTTC.

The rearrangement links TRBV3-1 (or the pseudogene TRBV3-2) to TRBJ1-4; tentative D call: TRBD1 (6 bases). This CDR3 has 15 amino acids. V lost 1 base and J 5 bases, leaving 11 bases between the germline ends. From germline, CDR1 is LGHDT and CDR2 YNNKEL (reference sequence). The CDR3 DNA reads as TGTGCCAGCAGCCAAGGTTGGGGGGCAAATGAAAAACTGTTTTTT. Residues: CASSQGWGANEKLFF.

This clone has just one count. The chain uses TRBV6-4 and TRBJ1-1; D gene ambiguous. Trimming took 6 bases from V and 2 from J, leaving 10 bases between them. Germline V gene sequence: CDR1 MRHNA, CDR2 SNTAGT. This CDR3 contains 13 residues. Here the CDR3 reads CASRRAENTEAFF. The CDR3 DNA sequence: TGTGCCAGCAGGAGGGCGGAAAACACTGAAGCTTTCTTT.

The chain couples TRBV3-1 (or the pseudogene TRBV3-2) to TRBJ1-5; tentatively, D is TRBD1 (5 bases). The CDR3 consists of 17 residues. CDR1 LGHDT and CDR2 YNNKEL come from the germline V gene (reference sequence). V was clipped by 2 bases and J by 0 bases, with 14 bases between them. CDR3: CASSQHLLDISNQPQHF. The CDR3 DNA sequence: TGTGCCAGCAGCCAACACCTATTGGACATTAGCAATCAGCCCCAGCATTTT.

The chain's CDR3 is CSVGDRGGNQPQHF. The DNA of the CDR3 is TGCAGCGTTGGGGACAGGGGCGGCAATCAGCCCCAGCATTTT. J is TRBJ1-5 and V is TRBV29-1; 10 bases fit TRBD1. The CDR3 consists of 14 residues. Trimming at V came to 4 bases and at J to 2 bases, leaving 2 bases not matched to a gene. Germline values: CDR1 SQVTM, CDR2 ANQGSEA.

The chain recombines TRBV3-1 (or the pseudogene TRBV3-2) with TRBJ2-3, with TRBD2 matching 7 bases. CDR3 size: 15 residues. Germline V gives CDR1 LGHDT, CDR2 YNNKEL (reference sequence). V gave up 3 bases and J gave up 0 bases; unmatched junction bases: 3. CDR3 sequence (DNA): TGTGCCAGCAGCCATAGCGGGCCTAGCACAGATACGCAGTATTTT. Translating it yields CASSHSGPSTDTQYF.

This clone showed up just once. The CDR3 DNA is TGTGCCAGCAGCTTAGGCCGGGGGGAGCTAGCCAAAAACATTCAGTACTTC. Residues: CASSLGRGELAKNIQYF. The gene calls are TRBV13 and TRBJ2-4; TRBD2 matches 7 bases. Germline loops: CDR1 PRHDT, CDR2 FYEKMQ (reference sequence). V lost 0 bases and J lost 0; bases outside the gene matches: 5. The CDR3 covers 17 residues.

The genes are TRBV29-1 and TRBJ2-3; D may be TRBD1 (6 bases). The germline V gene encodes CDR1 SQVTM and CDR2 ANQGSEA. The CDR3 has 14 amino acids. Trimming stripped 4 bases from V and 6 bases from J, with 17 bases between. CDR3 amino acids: CSVGQESPWDTQYF. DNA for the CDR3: TGCAGCGTTGGACAGGAGTCACCTTGGGATACGCAGTATTTT.

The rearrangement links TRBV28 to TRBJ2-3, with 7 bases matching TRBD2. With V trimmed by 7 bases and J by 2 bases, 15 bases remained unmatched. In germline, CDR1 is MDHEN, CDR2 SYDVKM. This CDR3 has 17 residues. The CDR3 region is CASTPAGLAEITDTQYF. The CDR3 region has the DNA TGTGCCAGCACCCCGGCGGGCCTAGCGGAAATCACAGATACGCAGTATTTT. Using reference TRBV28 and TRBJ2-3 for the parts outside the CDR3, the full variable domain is DVKVTQSSRYLVKRTGEKVFLECVQDMDHENMFWYRQDPGLGLRLIYFSYDVKMKEKGDIPEGYSVSREKKERFSLILESASTNQTSMYLCASTPAGLAEITDTQYFGPGTRLTVL.

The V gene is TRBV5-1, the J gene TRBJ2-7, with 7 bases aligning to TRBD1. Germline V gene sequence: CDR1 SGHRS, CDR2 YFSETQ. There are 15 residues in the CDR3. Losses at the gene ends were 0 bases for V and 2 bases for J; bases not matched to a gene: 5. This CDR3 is CASSLVTGAPYEQYF. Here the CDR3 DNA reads TGCGCCAGCAGCTTGGTAACAGGGGCGCCCTACGAGCAGTACTTC.

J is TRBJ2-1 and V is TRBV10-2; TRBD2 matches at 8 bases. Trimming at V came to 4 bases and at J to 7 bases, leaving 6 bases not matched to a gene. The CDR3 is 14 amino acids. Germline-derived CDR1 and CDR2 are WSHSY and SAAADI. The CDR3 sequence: CASSVAKRGNEQFF. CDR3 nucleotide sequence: TGCGCCAGCAGTGTAGCCAAGCGGGGGAATGAGCAGTTCTTC.

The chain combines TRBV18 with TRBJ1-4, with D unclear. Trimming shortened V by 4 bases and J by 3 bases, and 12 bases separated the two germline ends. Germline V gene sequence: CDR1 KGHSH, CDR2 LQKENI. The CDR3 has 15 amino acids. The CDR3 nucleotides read TGTGCCAGCTCACGGACCGCGGAAGCTAATGAAAAACTGTTTTTT. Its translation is CASSRTAEANEKLFF.